This TCR beta chain was sequenced during a study of T cells in Graves' hyperthyroidism and ophthalmopathy. This clonotype appeared many times. The source material, RNA transcripts, was used to amplify TCR beta CDR3 regions. First-round RT-PCR targeting the TCR CDR3 was performed with the HTBI primer set. In TCRdb, the multiplex PCR reads were re-called with MiXCR into one record per CDR3 protein. The table records 500,000 to 650,000 distinct CDR3 sequences, roughly 15% of them present only once. Clinical Activity Scores of at least 3, NOSPECS grades of at least 4 and durations under 3 months characterized ophthalmopathy patients. Diagnostic decisions used clinical symptoms, serum thyroxine and TRAb, thyroid ultrasound and orbital computed tomography. CDR1 is MNHEY, CDR2 SMNVEV, per germline (reference sequence). With 5 bases removed from V and 4 bases from J, the gap between germline ends came to 14 bases. The CDR3 covers 15 residues.

The chain links TRBV27 to TRBJ1-4, with unresolved D. The sequenced sample was blood. The source of this sequence is a woman in her forties or fifties with Graves' ophthalmopathy. The CDR3 DNA reads TGTGCCAGCAGTCTCAACGGAGAAAATAATGAAAAACTGTTTTTT. Its protein is CASSLNGENNEKLFF.